The T cell receptor (beta chain) under discussion was sequenced for a study of OX40 agonist ivuxolimab in advanced cancers. Study-wide context: Ivuxolimab is an agonistic anti-OX40 (CD134) antibody, and patients were treated with it.

Blood sampling was done at baseline, cycle 4 day 1, and cycle 7 day 1. Trimming shortened V by 0 bases and J by 7 bases, and 15 bases separated the two germline ends. The length of the CDR3 is 16 residues. From germline, CDR1 is SGHVS and CDR2 FNYEAQ. Data came from immunoSEQ multiplex PCR; TCRdb stores just in-frame clones and leaves some out. The sample contains about 38,000 clones, about 80% of which appear only once. The V gene is TRBV7-6, the J gene TRBJ2-2; D possibly matches TRBD1 or TRBD2 (5 bases each). The TCR comes from an adult with an advanced solid tumor such as melanoma, head and neck, liver or kidney cancer. Specimen: CD4+ or CD8+ T cells sorted from blood, collected in a trial of the OX40 agonist ivuxolimab. For the CDR3, the DNA is TGTGCCAGCAGCTTAGCGGGGACCCTAACTATCGGGGAGCTGTTTTTT. It is translated as CASSLAGTLTIGELFF.